The clone carrying this T cell receptor beta chain was seen a few times. What it binds is not known. Libraries of naive CD8 T cells were made from roughly 20,000 to 1,000,000 sorted cells. They used 10%, 30% or 50% RNA. As CD8+CD4-CCR7+CD45RA+ cells, naive CD8 T cells were sorted. This sample was taken from a study of molecular identifiers for immune sequencing clone quantification. Study results and caveats: Because of identical TCR molecules sharing a barcode, sizes of highly expanded clones could be underestimated.

In preparing bulk TCR libraries, previously described methods and listed TCR primers were used. TCRdb ran MiXCR on the PCR reads and lists one entry per CDR3 protein. Found here are hundreds of thousands of distinct CDR3 sequences, 20% to 25% of them singletons; the top ten hold more than 0.8%. The J segment lost 4 bases and the V segment lost 2 bases, leaving 12 bases of the junction unmatched. Germline V gives CDR1 GTSNPN, CDR2 SVGIG (reference sequence). The CDR3 is 17 residues long. The sequenced sample was naive CD8+ T cells from blood, with Jurkat cell RNA spiked in. Noted subset: FACS-sorted CD8+CD4-CCR7+CD45RA+ naive T cells. The TCR sequence derives from a human donor in good health. Some libraries in this study had Jurkat cell RNA spiked in. V usage is TRBV30 and J usage is TRBJ2-7; 12 bases are shared with TRBD1. The CDR3 DNA reads as TGTGCCTGGAGTCCCACAAAGGGACAGGGGGCAGTTTACGAGCAGTACTTC. Translation gives CAWSPTKGQGAVYEQYF.